One and the same sample provided the 12 T cell receptor beta chains below, sequenced in a study of CD8 T cells in Susac syndrome. It was with random hexamers that roughly 0.5 to 1 ug RNA was reverse transcribed. TCRdb analysed the immunoSEQ multiplex PCR reads with MiXCR anew, one entry per CDR3 protein. The data hold hundreds of thousands of distinct CDR3 sequences, with around 84% observed a single time. The sample consisted of CD8+ T cells from PBMCs. Receptors originate from a human donor with multiple sclerosis.

V is TRBV27 and J is TRBJ2-5, with TRBD2 identical over 7 bases. With V trimmed by 6 bases and J by 5 bases, 12 bases remained unmatched. The CDR3 consists of 15 residues. Germline values: CDR1 MNHEY, CDR2 SMNVEV (reference sequence). The CDR3, as DNA: TGTGCCAGCAGAGACCGTGGTATGGGGGGGGAGACCCAGTACTTC. Amino acids: CASRDRGMGGETQYF.

The rearrangement joins TRBV6-6 to TRBJ2-7, with D possibly being TRBD2 (6 bases). The germline CDR1 and CDR2 sequences are MNHNY and SVGAGI (reference sequence). CDR3 size: 15 residues. Trimming removed 0 bases at V and 3 bases at J, with 12 bases between. CDR3 nucleotide sequence: TGTGCCAGCAGTTACTCCTTAGCGGAGGGCTACGAGCAGTACTTC. Translating it yields CASSYSLAEGYEQYF.

This rearrangement joins TRBV5-4 to TRBJ2-1, with 10 bases aligning to TRBD2. CDR1 is SGHNT and CDR2 is YYREEE in the germline V gene (reference sequence). CDR3 length: 18 residues. Trimming took 0 bases from V and 3 from J; bases not matched to a gene: 9. The CDR3 loop reads CASSLVPPGTSVYNEQFF. The CDR3 DNA sequence: TGTGCCAGCAGCTTGGTCCCCCCAGGGACTAGCGTCTACAATGAGCAGTTCTTC. Full variable domain (missing parts from reference TRBV5-4 and TRBJ2-1): ETGVTQSPTHLIKTRGQQVTLRCSSQSGHNTVSWYQQALGQGPQFIFQYYREEENGRGNFPPRFSGLQFPNYSSELNVNALELDDSALYLCASSLVPPGTSVYNEQFFGPGTRLTVL.

The table lists this clonotype with a few counts. V and J are TRBV6-1 and TRBJ2-7, with 13 bases aligning to TRBD2. V lost 4 bases and J lost 3; bases outside the gene matches: 3. This CDR3 has 15 amino acids. CDR1 and CDR2 (germline): MNHNS, SASEGT. CDR3 protein: CASSAGLAGVYEQYF. Here the CDR3 DNA reads TGTGCCAGCAGTGCCGGACTAGCGGGAGTCTACGAGCAGTACTTC.

The chain has TRBV18 and TRBJ2-6; the D call may be TRBD1 or TRBD2 (5 bases each). Trimming removed 4 bases at V and 0 bases at J, with 7 bases between. The CDR3 covers 15 residues. Germline lookup yields CDR1 KGHSH and CDR2 LQKENI. The chain's CDR3 is CASSRDLSGANVLTF. Here the CDR3 DNA reads TGTGCCAGCTCACGGGACCTCTCTGGGGCCAACGTCCTGACTTTC.

The chain's CDR3 is CASSMALPYNEQFF. CDR3 nucleotides: TGTGCCAGTAGTATGGCCCTCCCCTACAATGAGCAGTTCTTC. The chain combines TRBV19 with TRBJ2-1; no clear D gene. V lost 3 bases to trimming and J lost 2 bases, with 8 bases between them. The CDR3 totals 14 residues. The germline gives CDR1 LNHDA, CDR2 SQIVND (reference sequence).

The CDR3 here is CASSEIWGTNEQFF. CDR3 DNA: TGTGCCAGCAGTGAAATTTGGGGGACGAATGAGCAGTTCTTC. The chain employs TRBV25-1 and TRBJ2-1; D may correspond to TRBD1 or TRBD2 (5 bases each). Germline V lookup: CDR1 MGHDK, CDR2 SYGVNS. This CDR3 is built from 14 residues. V lost 2 bases to trimming and J lost 7 bases, with 12 bases between them.

The chain employs TRBV20-1 and TRBJ2-1; 11 bases line up with TRBD2. Germline assignment: CDR1 DFQATT and CDR2 SNEGSKA (reference sequence). After removal of 6 bases from V and 3 bases from J, the junction contained 4 bases not matched to a gene. This CDR3 has 14 amino acids. The CDR3 nucleotides are TGCAGTGCAATCACTAGCGGGAGCTACAATGAGCAGTTCTTC. This encodes CSAITSGSYNEQFF.

The chain uses TRBV6-1 and TRBJ2-2; TRBD2 is a possible D gene (5 bases). Trimming took 8 bases from V and 5 from J, leaving 15 bases between them. Germline loops: CDR1 MNHNS, CDR2 SASEGT. The CDR3 sequence is 14 residues long. CDR3 bases: TGTGCCAGCTCCACTAGTCCACCGACCGGGGAGCTGTTTTTT. It is translated as CASSTSPPTGELFF.

This clonotype occurred once. The DNA of the CDR3 is TGTGCCAGCAGCCAAGGAACCGTCCTAGCCAAAAACATTCAGTACTTC. This encodes CASSQGTVLAKNIQYF. This chain joins TRBV3-1 and TRBJ2-4; D not resolved. This CDR3 region has 16 residues. V lost 1 base and J 0 bases, leaving 10 bases between the germline ends. Germline V lookup: CDR1 LGHDT, CDR2 YNNKEL (reference sequence).

This clonotype showed up just once. The chain employs TRBV28 and TRBJ2-3; 7 bases map to TRBD2. Trimming at V came to 7 bases and at J to 0 bases, leaving 7 bases not matched to a gene. Per germline, CDR1 MDHEN and CDR2 SYDVKM. This CDR3 spans 15 amino acids. CDR3 sequence reads: CASKISAGSTDTQYF. The CDR3 DNA reads TGTGCCAGCAAAATCTCAGCGGGAAGCACAGATACGCAGTATTTT.

This clonotype appeared a few times. The chain joins TRBV7-9 to TRBJ2-7; D is perhaps TRBD2 (5 bases). The CDR3 loop spans 13 amino acids. Between the trimmed V and J ends, which lost 1 base and 4 bases, there was a span of 8 bases. Looked up from germline, CDR1 is SEHNR and CDR2 is FQNEAQ (reference sequence). This chain's CDR3 is CASSLGLMYEQYF. The CDR3 nucleotides read TGTGCCAGCAGCTTAGGACTAATGTACGAGCAGTACTTC. Based on the CDR3 plus reference TRBV7-9 and TRBJ2-7, the full variable domain is DTGVSQNPRHKITKRGQNVTFRCDPISEHNRLYWYRQTLGQGPEFLTYFQNEAQLEKSRLLSDRFSAERPKGSFSTLEIQRTEQGDSAMYLCASSLGLMYEQYFGPGTRLTVT.